This TCR beta chain was found in a study of OX40 agonist ivuxolimab in advanced cancers. Turning to the study itself: Males comprised 82.7% of the group, whose mean age was around 62 years (range roughly 20 to 85).

Per germline, CDR1 SGHNT and CDR2 YENEEA. The CDR3 spans 13 residues. V lost 4 bases, J lost 5 bases, and 11 bases lay in between. Measured with immunoSEQ multiplex PCR; TCRdb has only the in-frame clones, and not every one. The sample lists tens of thousands of clones; 84% were seen once. Sample: CD4+ or CD8+ T cells sorted from blood, taken in a trial of the OX40 agonist ivuxolimab. This TCR came from an adult with an advanced solid tumor such as melanoma, head and neck, liver or kidney cancer. V usage is TRBV11-3 and J usage is TRBJ2-5; D unresolved. In DNA, the CDR3 is TGTGCCAGCAGCTACTCCGCTGTTGAGACCCAGTACTTC. Its translation: CASSYSAVETQYF.